The next 6 T cell receptor beta chains were all read from a single sample in a study of post-analysis software for immune sequencing data. Study observations and caveats: Several TRBV segments were more frequent in patients than controls; TRBV5-6, TRBV5-1 and TRBV20-1 belonged to this group.

These TCRs are of unknown antigen specificity. cDNA libraries of TCR beta carried unique molecular identifiers. TCRdb ran MiXCR on the PCR reads and lists one entry per CDR3 protein. This repertoire shows about 430,000 distinct CDR3 sequences, roughly 40% found once; its top ten account for 6.5% to 8%. Sequencing was performed on blood. These receptors came from a girl under 10 years old with multiple sclerosis.

The sample holds a few counts of this clonotype. This chain uses TRBV7-8 with TRBJ1-6; tentatively, D is TRBD1 (5 bases). The V end was cut by 5 bases, the J end by 9 bases, with 11 bases between. The V gene's germline CDR1 is SGHVS and CDR2 FQNEAQ. The CDR3 sequence is 13 residues long. In nucleotides, the CDR3 is TGTGCCAGCAGCCCTTCGGGGGGTTCACCCCTCCACTTT. Translating gives CASSPSGGSPLHF. The full variable domain, with the rest looked up from reference TRBV7-8 and TRBJ1-6, is GAGVSQSPRYKVAKRGQDVALRCDPISGHVSLFWYQQALGQGPEFLTYFQNEAQLDKSGLPSDRFFAERPEGSVSTLKIQRTQQEDSAVYLCASSPSGGSPLHFGNGTRLTVT.

V usage is TRBV20-1 and J usage is TRBJ2-5; the match to TRBD1 covers 7 bases. Trimming at V came to 6 bases and at J to 5 bases, leaving 6 bases not matched to a gene. The CDR3 totals 12 residues. The germline V gene has CDR1 DFQATT and CDR2 SNEGSKA (reference sequence). CDR3 sequence: CSAKTGMETQYF. In nucleotides, the CDR3 is TGCAGTGCCAAGACAGGGATGGAGACCCAGTACTTC.

Comments on this clonotype: A much larger clone differs from this one at a single base, so this may be a read error. The V gene is TRBV5-1, the J gene TRBJ2-5; D remains ambiguous. Germline V gene lookup returns CDR1 SGHRS and CDR2 YFSETQ. The CDR3 loop spans 14 amino acids. The CDR3 DNA reads as TGCGCCAGCAGCTTAAATCGGATTCAAGAGTCCCAGTACTTC. This translates into CASSLNRIQESQYF.

There are a few counts of this clonotype. V usage is TRBV6-6 and J usage is TRBJ2-7, with no clear D. CDR3 length equals 11 residues. The V gene's germline CDR1 is MNHNY and CDR2 SVGAGI (reference sequence). Trimming cost V 8 bases and J 3 bases, with 8 bases left between them. The DNA for the CDR3 is TGTGCCAGCGCGGCACGCTACGAGCAGTACTTC. Translated: CASAARYEQYF.

This sequence joins TRBV7-2 and TRBJ1-6, with D uncertain. Germline values: CDR1 SGHTA, CDR2 FQGNSA. Trimming removed 1 base from V and 13 bases from J, with 14 bases in between. This CDR3 region has 14 residues. CDR3 in amino acids: CASSLGSGRLPLHF. Here the CDR3 DNA reads TGTGCCAGCAGCTTAGGCTCCGGCAGATTGCCCCTCCACTTT.

Many counts were recorded for this clonotype. The chain is built from TRBV27 and TRBJ2-5; 12 bases line up with TRBD2. V dropped 5 bases and J dropped 3; count of bases not matched to a gene: 13. Germline CDR1 and CDR2: MNHEY and SMNVEV (reference sequence). The CDR3 is made up of 18 amino acids. In DNA form, the CDR3 reads TGTGCCAGCAGTAATCACTGGACTAGCGGGGAACAAAAAGAGACCCAGTACTTC. Its protein product is CASSNHWTSGEQKETQYF.